This is a list of T cell receptor beta chains from one sample in a study of blood T cell repertoires in COVID-19. Libraries were prepared by immunoSEQ multiplex PCR; TCRdb keeps only in-frame clonotypes and omits some of them. This sample has tens of thousands of clones, with 70% to 90% found just once. Sequencing used peripheral blood. The receptor source for this set is an older man with acute or convalescent COVID-19. The CDR3 runs from the conserved cysteine through the conserved F or W. A D gene is named only where the DNA matches it firmly. Rows give clone size only sometimes, using once, few, many, or a class for an expanded clone.

d_call clone_size j_call v_call cdr3_aa cdr3_nt
TRBD1 NA TRBJ1-1 TRBV5-4 CASSSPGTGVTEAFF TGTGCCAGCAGCTCCCCCGGGACAGGGGTTACTGAAGCTTTCTTT
TRBD1 few TRBJ1-1 TRBV3-1/TRBV3-2 CASSQKMTGEAFF TGTGCCAGCAGCCAAAAAATGACAGGGGAAGCTTTCTTT
NA NA TRBJ2-6 TRBV21-1 CASSKVARKTGANVLTF TGTGCCAGCAGCAAAGTTGCCAGGAAAACTGGGGCCAACGTCCTGACTTTC
TRBD1 few TRBJ2-7 TRBV6-2/TRBV6-3 CASSPRDRGYEQYF TGTGCCAGCAGTCCCCGGGACAGGGGGTACGAGCAGTACTTC
NA NA TRBJ2-1 TRBV5-1 CASSLGTVPVKQFF TGCGCCAGCAGCCTCGGAACAGTGCCAGTGAAGCAGTTCTTC
TRBD2 once TRBJ2-2 TRBV6-6 CAVGGRDSNTGELFF TGTGCCGTCGGGGGGAGAGATTCGAACACCGGGGAGCTGTTTTTT
TRBD1 NA TRBJ1-2 TRBV4-3 CASSSRTGSIDGYTF TGCGCCAGCAGCTCCCGGACAGGGAGTATCGATGGCTACACCTTC
NA NA TRBJ2-7 TRBV20-1 CSAIDFYEQYF TGCAGTGCCATAGACTTCTACGAGCAGTACTTC
NA NA TRBJ1-1 TRBV6-1 CASSQGGRDTEAFF TGTGCCAGCAGCCAAGGGGGAAGGGATACTGAAGCTTTCTTT
TRBD1 NA TRBJ2-7 TRBV5-6 CASSETPTGEYEQYF TGTGCCAGCAGCGAAACACCGACAGGGGAGTACGAGCAGTACTTC
TRBD1 NA TRBJ2-5 TRBV4-1 CASSQERTQGEETQYF TGCGCCAGCAGCCAAGAAAGAACACAGGGGGAAGAGACCCAGTACTTC
TRBD2 NA TRBJ2-7 TRBV5-1 CASSLVTSGGYEQYF TGCGCCAGCAGCTTGGTAACTAGCGGGGGATACGAGCAGTACTTC
NA NA TRBJ2-1 TRBV5-1 CASSLEGGSYNEQFF TGCGCCAGCAGCTTGGAAGGGGGCTCCTACAATGAGCAGTTCTTC
TRBD1 NA TRBJ1-4 TRBV20-1 CSGTGGEKLFF TGCAGTGGGACAGGGGGCGAAAAACTGTTTTTT
NA NA TRBJ2-7 TRBV5-1 CASSLGPVGTYEQYF TGCGCCAGCAGCTTGGGGCCAGTGGGCACCTACGAGCAGTACTTC
NA NA TRBJ1-2 TRBV7-9 CASSPAYSNYGYTF TGTGCCAGCAGCCCCGCGTATAGTAACTATGGCTACACCTTC
TRBD1 once TRBJ2-7 TRBV12-5 CASGRGTGFNEQYF TGTGCTAGTGGCCGCGGGACAGGGTTCAACGAGCAGTACTTC
TRBD2 NA TRBJ2-7 TRBV11-1 CASSPTSGGPLEQYF TGTGCCAGCAGCCCTACTAGCGGGGGACCCCTGGAGCAGTACTTC
NA NA TRBJ2-5 TRBV7-9 CASSLGAGKETQYF TGTGCCAGCAGCTTAGGTGCAGGGAAAGAGACCCAGTACTTC
NA medium-sized TRBJ1-4 TRBV7-9 CASSLEVRSSASEKLFF TGTGCCAGCAGCTTAGAGGTTAGGAGCTCCGCGTCTGAAAAACTGTTTTTT
TRBD1 NA TRBJ1-2 TRBV29-1 CSVEDPGQGRSYTF TGCAGCGTTGAGGATCCGGGACAGGGTCGAAGCTACACCTTC
NA NA TRBJ1-1 TRBV10-2 CASSGGGTEAFF TGCGCCAGCAGTGGAGGGGGCACTGAAGCTTTCTTT
NA NA TRBJ2-2 TRBV11-2 CASSLQGQVTGELFF TGTGCCAGCAGCTTACAGGGGCAAGTCACCGGGGAGCTGTTTTTT
NA NA TRBJ2-5 TRBV24-1 CATSDWLGGKETQYF TGTGCCACCAGTGATTGGCTCGGAGGCAAAGAGACCCAGTACTTC
TRBD1 NA TRBJ1-2 TRBV25-1 CASRGPGPKQGDGYTF TGTGCCAGCAGGGGGCCTGGGCCGAAACAGGGGGACGGCTACACCTTC
NA NA TRBJ2-2 TRBV7-3 CASSLRGREELFF TGTGCCAGCAGCTTAAGAGGGCGTGAGGAGCTGTTTTTT
NA few TRBJ1-5 TRBV2 CASSTPGHRSNQPQHF TGTGCCAGCAGTACTCCGGGACACCGGAGCAATCAGCCCCAGCATTTT
NA once TRBJ1-5 TRBV19 CASHRGNLGLQPQHF TGTGCCAGCCATCGGGGGAACCTAGGCCTACAGCCCCAGCATTTT
NA NA TRBJ1-1 TRBV9 CASSVGGSIVNTEAFF TGTGCCAGCAGCGTAGGAGGGTCGATCGTGAACACTGAAGCTTTCTTT
NA NA TRBJ1-1 TRBV29-1 CSVVFNSRNTEAFF TGCAGCGTTGTCTTTAACAGCAGGAACACTGAAGCTTTCTTT
NA NA TRBJ2-5 TRBV3-1/TRBV3-2 CASSRPTSSQMTQYF TGTGCCAGCAGCCGTCCGACTAGTTCCCAAATGACCCAGTACTTC
TRBD1 NA TRBJ1-6 TRBV7-8 CASRGTGGHNSPLHF TGTGCCAGCAGAGGGACAGGGGGCCATAATTCACCCCTCCACTTT
TRBD2 NA TRBJ2-1 TRBV7-3 CASSLTGLALNEQFF TGTGCCAGCAGCTTAACGGGACTAGCGTTAAATGAGCAGTTCTTC
TRBD1 NA TRBJ1-2 TRBV18 CASSPGTGNYGYTF TGTGCCAGCTCACCAGGGACAGGGAACTATGGCTACACCTTC
NA NA TRBJ1-4 TRBV7-2 CASSLRFRVDEKLFF TGTGCCAGCAGCTTAAGGTTCAGGGTTGATGAAAAACTGTTTTTT
TRBD1 NA TRBJ2-6 TRBV20-1 CSASFGTVNSGANVLTF TGCAGTGCTAGTTTTGGGACAGTGAACTCTGGGGCCAACGTCCTGACTTTC
NA NA TRBJ2-3 TRBV9 CASTPSGALTDTQYF TGTGCCAGCACCCCTTCAGGGGCTCTCACAGATACGCAGTATTTT
NA few TRBJ1-4 TRBV27 CASSLSLVGQRKNEKLFF TGTGCCAGCAGTTTATCCCTCGTTGGACAGCGGAAAAATGAAAAACTGTTTTTT
NA NA TRBJ2-7 TRBV10-1 CASSVGSSYEQYF TGCGCCAGCAGTGTGGGCAGTTCCTACGAGCAGTACTTC
NA NA TRBJ2-1 TRBV7-8 CASSETAGWGEQFF TGTGCCAGCAGCGAGACAGCCGGCTGGGGTGAGCAGTTCTTC
NA once TRBJ2-7 TRBV9 CASSPPYGSLRDEQYF TGTGCCAGCAGCCCCCCATATGGGTCCCTCAGGGACGAGCAGTACTTC
TRBD1 NA TRBJ1-2 TRBV6-2/TRBV6-3 CASSFRTGGIRYGYTF TGTGCCAGCAGTTTCCGGACAGGGGGCATCCGCTATGGCTACACCTTC
NA NA TRBJ1-1 TRBV11-2 CASSLGRVNTEAFF TGTGCCAGCAGCTTGGGCAGGGTGAACACTGAAGCTTTCTTT
NA NA TRBJ2-5 TRBV5-1 CASSLERQVLRGETQYF TGCGCCAGCAGCTTGGAACGGCAAGTCCTGAGGGGGGAGACCCAGTACTTC
TRBD1 once TRBJ1-1 TRBV7-2 CASSSSGGRAFF TGTGCCAGCAGCTCTTCAGGGGGGCGGGCTTTCTTT
TRBD1 NA TRBJ1-3 TRBV18 CASSPDRASGNTIYF TGTGCCAGCTCCCCTGACAGGGCCTCTGGAAACACCATATATTTT
TRBD1 NA TRBJ1-1 TRBV6-5 CASTRRRGDAEAFF TGTGCCAGCACGCGGCGCAGGGGGGACGCTGAAGCTTTCTTT
NA once TRBJ2-5 TRBV24-1 CATSDNEGKGTQYF TGTGCCACCAGTGATAATGAGGGTAAGGGGACCCAGTACTTC
TRBD2 NA TRBJ2-1 TRBV13 CASSLSLLAGSGDEQFF TGTGCCAGCAGCTTAAGTTTACTAGCGGGCTCCGGGGATGAGCAGTTCTTC
NA NA TRBJ2-3 TRBV6-1 CASSERVGHTDTQYF TGTGCCAGCAGTGAAAGGGTGGGGCACACAGATACGCAGTATTTT
NA NA TRBJ2-5 TRBV4-3 CASSQDSKETQYF TGCGCCAGCAGCCAAGATTCAAAAGAGACCCAGTACTTC
NA NA TRBJ1-1 TRBV6-5 CASSRTLDSEAFF TGTGCCAGCAGCCGGACACTCGATTCTGAAGCTTTCTTT
TRBD1 NA TRBJ1-6 TRBV11-2 CASSSETGGSPLHF TGTGCCAGCAGCTCTGAGACAGGGGGCAGCCCCCTCCACTTT
NA NA TRBJ2-7 TRBV5-1 CASSYRAPAYEQYF TGCGCCAGCAGCTACAGGGCTCCTGCCTACGAGCAGTACTTC
NA NA TRBJ2-5 TRBV2 CASRSGGAYQETQYF TGTGCCAGCCGATCGGGGGGCGCATATCAAGAGACCCAGTACTTC
TRBD2 few TRBJ2-1 TRBV3-1/TRBV3-2 CASSPERSGGAPNEQFF TGTGCCAGCAGCCCTGAGAGAAGCGGGGGGGCGCCCAATGAGCAGTTCTTC
TRBD1 NA TRBJ2-2 TRBV4-2 CASNSGGANTGELFF TGTGCTTCAAATTCAGGGGGCGCGAACACCGGGGAGCTGTTTTTT
TRBD1 NA TRBJ1-2 TRBV25-1 CASSEYGDRVYGYTF TGTGCCAGCAGTGAATATGGGGACAGGGTCTATGGCTACACCTTC
NA NA TRBJ2-1 TRBV9 CASSEGGESYNEQFF TGTGCCAGCAGCGAGGGCGGGGAGTCCTACAATGAGCAGTTCTTC